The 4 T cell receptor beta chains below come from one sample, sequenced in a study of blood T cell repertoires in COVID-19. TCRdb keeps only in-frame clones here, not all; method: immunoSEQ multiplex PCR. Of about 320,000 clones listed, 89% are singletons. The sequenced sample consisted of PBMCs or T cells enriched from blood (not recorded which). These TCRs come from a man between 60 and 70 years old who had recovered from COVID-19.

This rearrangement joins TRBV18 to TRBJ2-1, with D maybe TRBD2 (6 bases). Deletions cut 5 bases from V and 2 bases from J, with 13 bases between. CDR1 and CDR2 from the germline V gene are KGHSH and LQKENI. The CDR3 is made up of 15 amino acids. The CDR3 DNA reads TGTGCCAGCTCAGATAGCGGCAATGCCTACAATGAGCAGTTCTTC. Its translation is CASSDSGNAYNEQFF.

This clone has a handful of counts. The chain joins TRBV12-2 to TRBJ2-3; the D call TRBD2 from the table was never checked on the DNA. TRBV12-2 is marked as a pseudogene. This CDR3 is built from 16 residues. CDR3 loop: CASRPRLAGTTDTQYF. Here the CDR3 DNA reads TGTGCAAGTCGGCCTAGACTAGCGGGAACCACAGATACGCAGTATTTT.

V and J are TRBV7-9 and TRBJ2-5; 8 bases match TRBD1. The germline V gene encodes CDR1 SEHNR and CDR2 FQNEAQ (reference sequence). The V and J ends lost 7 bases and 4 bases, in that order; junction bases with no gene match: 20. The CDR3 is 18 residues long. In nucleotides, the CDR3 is TGTGCCAGCATCTCCATGGGCTCGGGCAGGGGGCAGGGAGAGACCCAGTACTTC. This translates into CASISMGSGRGQGETQYF.

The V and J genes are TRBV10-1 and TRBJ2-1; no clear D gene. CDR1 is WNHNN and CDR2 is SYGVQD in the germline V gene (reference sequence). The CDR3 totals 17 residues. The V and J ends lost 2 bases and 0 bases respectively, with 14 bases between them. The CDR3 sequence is CASSEGVTESSYNEQFF. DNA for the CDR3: TGCGCCAGCAGTGAGGGTGTGACGGAGAGCTCCTACAATGAGCAGTTCTTC.